What follows describes a single T cell receptor (beta chain). Germline trimming cut 6 bases from V and 4 bases from J; bases unmatched to any gene: 6. The CDR3 spans 14 residues. CDR1 SNHLY and CDR2 FYNNEI come from the germline V gene. This sample was included in a study of blood T cell repertoires in COVID-19. For the study at large: The origin of the acute and convalescent COVID-19 samples was the United States, Italy and Spain.

The repertoire was sequenced with immunoSEQ multiplex PCR; TCRdb's copy has only in-frame clones and lacks some. The sample carries over 60,000 clones, roughly 80% recorded once. The sample comprised peripheral blood. This sequence joins TRBV2 and TRBJ1-5; 7 bases match TRBD1. The sequence came from a human donor in a cohort sampled during active COVID-19. CDR3: CASSTTGNNQPQHF. The CDR3 nucleotides are TGTGCCAGCAGCACGACAGGGAATAATCAGCCCCAGCATTTT.